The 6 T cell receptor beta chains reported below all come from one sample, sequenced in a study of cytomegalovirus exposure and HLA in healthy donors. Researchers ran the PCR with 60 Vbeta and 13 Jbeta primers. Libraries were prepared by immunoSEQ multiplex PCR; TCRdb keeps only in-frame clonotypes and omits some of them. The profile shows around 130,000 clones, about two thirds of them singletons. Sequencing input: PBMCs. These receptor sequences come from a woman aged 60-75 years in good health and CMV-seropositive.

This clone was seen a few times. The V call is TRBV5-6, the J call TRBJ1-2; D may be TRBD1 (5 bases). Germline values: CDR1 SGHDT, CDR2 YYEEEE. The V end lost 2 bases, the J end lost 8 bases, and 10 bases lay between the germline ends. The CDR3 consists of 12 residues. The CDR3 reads CASSLIGVGYTF. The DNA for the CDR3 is TGTGCCAGCAGCTTAATAGGGGTCGGCTACACCTTC.

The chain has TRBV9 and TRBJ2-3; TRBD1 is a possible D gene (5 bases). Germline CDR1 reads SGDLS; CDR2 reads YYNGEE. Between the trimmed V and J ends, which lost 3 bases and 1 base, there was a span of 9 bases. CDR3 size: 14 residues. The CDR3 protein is CASSDTRGTDTQYF. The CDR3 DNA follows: TGTGCCAGCAGCGATACCAGGGGCACAGATACGCAGTATTTT.

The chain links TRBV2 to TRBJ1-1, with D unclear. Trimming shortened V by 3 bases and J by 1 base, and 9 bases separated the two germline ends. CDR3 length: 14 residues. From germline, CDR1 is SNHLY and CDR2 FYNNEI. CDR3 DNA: TGTGCCAGCAGTGATTCGTTTCCGAACACTGAAGCTTTCTTT. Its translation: CASSDSFPNTEAFF.

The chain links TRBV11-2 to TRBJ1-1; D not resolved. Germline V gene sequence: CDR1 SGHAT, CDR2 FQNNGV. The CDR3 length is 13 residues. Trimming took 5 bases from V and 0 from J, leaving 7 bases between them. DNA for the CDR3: TGTGCCAGCAGCCGCGGGGTGAACACTGAAGCTTTCTTT. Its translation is CASSRGVNTEAFF.

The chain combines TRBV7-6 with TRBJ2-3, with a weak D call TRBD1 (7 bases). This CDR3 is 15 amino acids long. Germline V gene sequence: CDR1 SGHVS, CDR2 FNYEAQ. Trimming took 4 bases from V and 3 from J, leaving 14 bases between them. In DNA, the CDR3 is TGTGCCAGCAGCTCGACACAGGGGACTACAGATACGCAGTATTTT. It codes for CASSSTQGTTDTQYF.

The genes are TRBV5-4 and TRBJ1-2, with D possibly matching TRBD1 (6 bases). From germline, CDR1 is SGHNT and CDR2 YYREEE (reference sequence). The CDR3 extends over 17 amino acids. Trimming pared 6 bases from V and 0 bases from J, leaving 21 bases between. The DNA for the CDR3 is TGTGCCAGCATCCCCGAGGGGGGGACGGCAGCTAACTATGGCTACACCTTC. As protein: CASIPEGGTAANYGYTF.